The entry below gives a single T cell receptor (beta chain) sequence along with its context. Antigen unknown. A read error may account for a junction end that differs from germline. The data derive from a study of cytomegalovirus exposure and HLA in healthy donors. Looking at the study overall: An analysis done earlier identified fewer than 140 million unique TCR beta sequences from about 179 million T cells.

General study points: In an earlier analysis, in under 700 donors, most V segments appeared productive either ~90% or ~30% of the time. Per a later analysis, under 20,000 TCR beta sequences showed association with HLA alleles at 0.05 false discovery rate.

60 Vbeta and 13 Jbeta primers were used in PCR. Profiling relied on immunoSEQ multiplex PCR, and the TCRdb table lists in-frame clones only, not all of them. The top ten hold 0.77% of the sample, which has about 160,000 clones, approximately 80% seen once. The sequenced sample consisted of PBMCs. This TCR came from a woman younger than 35 in good health and CMV-seronegative.

CDR3 coding DNA: TGTGCCAGCAGTTTAACCGGACAGGGGCAGTATTTT. Translating gives CASSLTGQGQYF. The rearrangement links TRBV7-3 to TRBJ2-3; 8 bases agree with TRBD1. Germline V CDR1 and CDR2: SGHTA, FQGTGA. The CDR3 has 12 residues.